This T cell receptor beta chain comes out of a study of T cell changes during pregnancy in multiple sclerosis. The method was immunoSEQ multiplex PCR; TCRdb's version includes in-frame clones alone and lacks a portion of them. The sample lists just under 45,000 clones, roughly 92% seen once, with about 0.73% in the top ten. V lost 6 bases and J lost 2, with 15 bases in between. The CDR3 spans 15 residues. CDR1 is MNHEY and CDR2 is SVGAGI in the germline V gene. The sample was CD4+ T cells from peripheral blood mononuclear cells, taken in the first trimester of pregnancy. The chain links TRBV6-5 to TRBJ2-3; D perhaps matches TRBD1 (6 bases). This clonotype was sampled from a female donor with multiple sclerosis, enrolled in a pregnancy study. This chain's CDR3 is CASSLLQGYTDTQYF. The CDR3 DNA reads TGTGCCAGCAGCCTTCTGCAGGGGTACACAGATACGCAGTATTTT.